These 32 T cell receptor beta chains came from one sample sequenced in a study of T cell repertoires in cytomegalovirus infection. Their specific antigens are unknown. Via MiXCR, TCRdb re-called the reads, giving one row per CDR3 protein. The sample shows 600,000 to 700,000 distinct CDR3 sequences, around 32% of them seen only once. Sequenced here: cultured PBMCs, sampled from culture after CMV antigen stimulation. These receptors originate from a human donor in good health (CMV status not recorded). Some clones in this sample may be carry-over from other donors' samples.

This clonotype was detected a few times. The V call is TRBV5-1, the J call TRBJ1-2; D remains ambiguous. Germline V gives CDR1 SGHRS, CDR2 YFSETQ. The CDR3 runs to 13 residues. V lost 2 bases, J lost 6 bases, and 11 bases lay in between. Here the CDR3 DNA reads TGCGCCAGCAGCTTATCGGGGAGGGATGGCTACACCTTC. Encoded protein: CASSLSGRDGYTF.

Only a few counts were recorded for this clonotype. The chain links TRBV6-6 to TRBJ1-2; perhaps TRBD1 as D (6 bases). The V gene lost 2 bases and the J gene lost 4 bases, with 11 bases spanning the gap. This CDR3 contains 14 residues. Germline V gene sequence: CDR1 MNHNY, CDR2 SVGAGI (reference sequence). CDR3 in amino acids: CASSYTGQIYGYTF. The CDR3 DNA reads TGTGCCAGCAGTTACACGGGACAAATCTATGGCTACACCTTC.

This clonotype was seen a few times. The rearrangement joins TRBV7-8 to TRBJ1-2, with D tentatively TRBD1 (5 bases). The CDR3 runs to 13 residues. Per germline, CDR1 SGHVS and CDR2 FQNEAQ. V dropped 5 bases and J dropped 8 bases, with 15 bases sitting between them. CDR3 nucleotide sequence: TGTGCCAGCAGCCCCGAGGGGTCTGGGGGCTACACCTTC. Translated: CASSPEGSGGYTF.

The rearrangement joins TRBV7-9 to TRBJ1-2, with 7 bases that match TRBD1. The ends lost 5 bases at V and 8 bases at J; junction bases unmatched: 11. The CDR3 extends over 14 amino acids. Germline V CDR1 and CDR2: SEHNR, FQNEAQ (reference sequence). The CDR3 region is CASSRGQQIRGYTF. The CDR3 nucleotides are TGTGCCAGCAGCCGGGGACAGCAAATACGGGGCTACACCTTC.

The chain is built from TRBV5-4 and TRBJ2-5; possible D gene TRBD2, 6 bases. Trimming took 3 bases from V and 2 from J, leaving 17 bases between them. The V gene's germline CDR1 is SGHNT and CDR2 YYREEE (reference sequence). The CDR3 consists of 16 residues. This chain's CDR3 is CASSWWGGGVQETQYF. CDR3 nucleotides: TGTGCCAGCAGCTGGTGGGGCGGCGGGGTACAAGAGACCCAGTACTTC.

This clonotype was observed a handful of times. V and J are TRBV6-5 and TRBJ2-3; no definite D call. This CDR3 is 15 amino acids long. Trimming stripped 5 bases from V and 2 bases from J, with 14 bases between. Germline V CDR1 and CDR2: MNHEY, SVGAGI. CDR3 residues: CASSLVARVTDTQYF. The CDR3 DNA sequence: TGTGCCAGCAGTCTGGTTGCACGAGTCACAGATACGCAGTATTTT.

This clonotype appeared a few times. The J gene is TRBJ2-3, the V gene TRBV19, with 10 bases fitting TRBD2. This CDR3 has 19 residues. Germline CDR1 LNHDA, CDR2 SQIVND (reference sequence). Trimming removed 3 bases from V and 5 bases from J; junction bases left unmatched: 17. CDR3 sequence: CASSISFTSGILAKDTQYF. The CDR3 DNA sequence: TGTGCCAGTAGTATCTCATTTACTAGCGGGATACTCGCGAAAGATACGCAGTATTTT.

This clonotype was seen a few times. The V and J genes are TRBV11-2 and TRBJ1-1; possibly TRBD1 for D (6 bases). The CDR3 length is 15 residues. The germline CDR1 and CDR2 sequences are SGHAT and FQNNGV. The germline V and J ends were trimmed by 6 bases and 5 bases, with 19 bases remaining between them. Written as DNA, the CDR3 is TGTGCCAGCAGTCGATCAAGGGGGGCTGAGACTGAAGCTTTCTTT. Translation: CASSRSRGAETEAFF.

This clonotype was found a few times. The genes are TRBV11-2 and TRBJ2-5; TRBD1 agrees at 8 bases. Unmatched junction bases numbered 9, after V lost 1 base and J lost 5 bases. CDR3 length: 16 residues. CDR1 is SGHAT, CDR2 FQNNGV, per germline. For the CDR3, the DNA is TGTGCCAGCAGCTTAGTCGGGACAGGCCGGTTGGAGACCCAGTACTTC. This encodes CASSLVGTGRLETQYF.

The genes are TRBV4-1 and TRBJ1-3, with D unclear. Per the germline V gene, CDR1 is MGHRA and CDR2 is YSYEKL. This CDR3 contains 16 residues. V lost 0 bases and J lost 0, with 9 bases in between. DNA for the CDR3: TGCGCCAGCAGCCAAGAGGTGCGCGCCTCTGGAAACACCATATATTTT. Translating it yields CASSQEVRASGNTIYF.

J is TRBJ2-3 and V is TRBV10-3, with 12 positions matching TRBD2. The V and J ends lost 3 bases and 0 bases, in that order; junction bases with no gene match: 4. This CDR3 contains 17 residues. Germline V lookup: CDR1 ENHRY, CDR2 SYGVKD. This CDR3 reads CAISDLAGGASTDTQYF. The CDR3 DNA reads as TGTGCCATCAGTGACCTAGCGGGGGGGGCTAGCACAGATACGCAGTATTTT.

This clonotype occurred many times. CDR3 protein: CASSPRIGTVNTGELFF. The DNA of the CDR3 is TGTGCCAGCAGCCCCAGGATCGGGACGGTGAACACCGGGGAGCTGTTTTTT. The genes are TRBV7-2 and TRBJ2-2; D is tentatively TRBD1 or TRBD2 (5 bases each). Germline assignment: CDR1 SGHTA and CDR2 FQGNSA. The CDR3 extends over 17 amino acids. Between the trimmed V and J ends, which lost 5 bases and 1 base, there was a span of 17 bases.

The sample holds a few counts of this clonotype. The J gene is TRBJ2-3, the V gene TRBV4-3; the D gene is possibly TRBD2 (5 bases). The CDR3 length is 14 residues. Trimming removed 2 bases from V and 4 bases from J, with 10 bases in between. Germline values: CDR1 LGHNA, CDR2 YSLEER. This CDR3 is CASSQLGAADTQYF. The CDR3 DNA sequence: TGCGCCAGCAGCCAATTGGGAGCGGCAGATACGCAGTATTTT.

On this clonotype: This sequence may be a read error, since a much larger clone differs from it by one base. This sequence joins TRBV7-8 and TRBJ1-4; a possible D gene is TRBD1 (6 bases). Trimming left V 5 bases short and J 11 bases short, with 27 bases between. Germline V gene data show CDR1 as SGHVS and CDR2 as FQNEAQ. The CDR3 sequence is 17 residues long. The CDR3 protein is CASSRARGGARSDKLFF. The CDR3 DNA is TGTGCCAGCAGCCGAGCCAGGGGCGGGGCGAGATCCGACAAACTGTTTTTT.

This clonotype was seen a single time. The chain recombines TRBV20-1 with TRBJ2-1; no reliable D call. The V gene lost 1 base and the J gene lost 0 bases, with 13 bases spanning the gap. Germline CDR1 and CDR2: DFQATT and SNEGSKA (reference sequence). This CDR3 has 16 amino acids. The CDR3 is CSARVSSGSSYNEQFF. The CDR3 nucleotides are TGCAGTGCTAGAGTAAGTTCCGGTAGCTCCTACAATGAGCAGTTCTTC.

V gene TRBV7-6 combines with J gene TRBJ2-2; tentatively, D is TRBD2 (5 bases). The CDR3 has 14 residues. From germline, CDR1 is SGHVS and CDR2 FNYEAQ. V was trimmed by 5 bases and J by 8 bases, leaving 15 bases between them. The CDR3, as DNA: TGTGCCAGCAGCCGGACTGGCGTGGGGGGGGAGCTGTTTTTT. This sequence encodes CASSRTGVGGELFF.

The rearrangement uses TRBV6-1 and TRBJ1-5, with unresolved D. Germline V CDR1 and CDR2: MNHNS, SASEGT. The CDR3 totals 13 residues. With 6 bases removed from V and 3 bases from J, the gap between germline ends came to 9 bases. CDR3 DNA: TGTGCCAGCAGATTTGACAACAATCAGCCCCAGCATTTT. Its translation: CASRFDNNQPQHF.

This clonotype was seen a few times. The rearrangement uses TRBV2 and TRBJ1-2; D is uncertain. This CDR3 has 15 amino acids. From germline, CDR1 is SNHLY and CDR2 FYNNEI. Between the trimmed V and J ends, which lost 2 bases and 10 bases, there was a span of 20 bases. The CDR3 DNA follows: TGTGCCAGCAGTGAACAAGAGAGCGCGGGAGTTTACTACACCTTC. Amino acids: CASSEQESAGVYYTF.

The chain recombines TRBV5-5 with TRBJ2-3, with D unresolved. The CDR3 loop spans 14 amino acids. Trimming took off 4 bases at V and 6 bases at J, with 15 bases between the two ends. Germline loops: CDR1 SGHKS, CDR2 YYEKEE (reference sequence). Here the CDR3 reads CASSELVGRDTQYF. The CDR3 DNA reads TGTGCCAGCAGCGAACTTGTCGGCCGGGATACGCAGTATTTT.

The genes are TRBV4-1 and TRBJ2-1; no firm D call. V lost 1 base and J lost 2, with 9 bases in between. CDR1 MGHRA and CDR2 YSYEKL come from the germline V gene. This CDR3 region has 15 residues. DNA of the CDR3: TGCGCCAGCAGCCAAGTAACCCCTACCTACAATGAGCAGTTCTTC. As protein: CASSQVTPTYNEQFF.

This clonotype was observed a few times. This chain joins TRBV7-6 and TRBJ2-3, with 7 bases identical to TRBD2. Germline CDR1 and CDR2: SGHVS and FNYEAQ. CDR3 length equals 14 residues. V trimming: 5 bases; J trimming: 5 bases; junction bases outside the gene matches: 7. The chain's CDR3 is CASSIGLGQDTQYF. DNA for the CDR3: TGTGCCAGCAGCATCGGACTAGGGCAAGATACGCAGTATTTT.

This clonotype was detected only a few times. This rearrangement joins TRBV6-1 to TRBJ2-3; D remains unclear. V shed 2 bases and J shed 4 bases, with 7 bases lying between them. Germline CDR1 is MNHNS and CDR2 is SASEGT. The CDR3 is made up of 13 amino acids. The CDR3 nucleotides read TGTGCCAGCAGTGAACAAAATCCAGATACGCAGTATTTT. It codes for CASSEQNPDTQYF.

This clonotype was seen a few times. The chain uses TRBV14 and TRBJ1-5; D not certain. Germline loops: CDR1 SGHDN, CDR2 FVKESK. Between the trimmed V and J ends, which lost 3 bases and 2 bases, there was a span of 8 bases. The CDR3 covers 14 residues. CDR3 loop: CASSHARRNQPQHF. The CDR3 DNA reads TGTGCCAGCAGCCACGCGAGGCGCAATCAGCCCCAGCATTTT.

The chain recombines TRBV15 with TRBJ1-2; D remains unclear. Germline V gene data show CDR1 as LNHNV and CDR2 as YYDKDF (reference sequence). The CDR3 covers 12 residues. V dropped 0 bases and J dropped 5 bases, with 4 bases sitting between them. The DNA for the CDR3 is TGTGCCACCAGCAGAGATCTGTATGGCTACACCTTC. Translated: CATSRDLYGYTF.

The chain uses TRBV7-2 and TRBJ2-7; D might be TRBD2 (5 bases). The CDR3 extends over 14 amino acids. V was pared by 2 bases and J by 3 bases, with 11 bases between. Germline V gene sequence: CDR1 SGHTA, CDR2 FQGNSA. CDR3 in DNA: TGTGCCAGCAGCTTACAGACTACCTACTACGAGCAGTACTTC. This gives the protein CASSLQTTYYEQYF.

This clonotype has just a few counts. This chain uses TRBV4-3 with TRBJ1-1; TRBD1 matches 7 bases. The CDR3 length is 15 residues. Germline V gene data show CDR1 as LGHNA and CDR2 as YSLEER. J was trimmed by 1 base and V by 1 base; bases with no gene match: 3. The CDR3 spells CASSQVNRGNTEAFF. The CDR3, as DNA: TGCGCCAGCAGCCAAGTCAACAGGGGGAACACTGAAGCTTTCTTT.

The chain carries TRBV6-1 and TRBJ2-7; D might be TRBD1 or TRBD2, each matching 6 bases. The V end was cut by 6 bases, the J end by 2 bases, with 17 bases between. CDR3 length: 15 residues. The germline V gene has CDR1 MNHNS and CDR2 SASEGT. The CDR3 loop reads CASSVSGGPTYEQYF. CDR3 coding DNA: TGTGCCAGCAGCGTTTCCGGGGGCCCCACCTACGAGCAGTACTTC.

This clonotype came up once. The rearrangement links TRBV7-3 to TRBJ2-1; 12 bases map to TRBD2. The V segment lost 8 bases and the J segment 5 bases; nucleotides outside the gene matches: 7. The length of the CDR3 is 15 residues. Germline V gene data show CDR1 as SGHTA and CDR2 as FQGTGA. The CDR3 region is CASGLAGIGHNEQFF. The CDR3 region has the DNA TGTGCCAGCGGACTAGCGGGGATAGGCCACAATGAGCAGTTCTTC.

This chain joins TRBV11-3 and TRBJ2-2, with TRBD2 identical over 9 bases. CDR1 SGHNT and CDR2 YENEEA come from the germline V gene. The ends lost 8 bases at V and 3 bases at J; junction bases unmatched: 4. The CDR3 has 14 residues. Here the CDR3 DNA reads TGTGCCAGCCAGGCGGGGGGGGACACCGGGGAGCTGTTTTTT. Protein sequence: CASQAGGDTGELFF.

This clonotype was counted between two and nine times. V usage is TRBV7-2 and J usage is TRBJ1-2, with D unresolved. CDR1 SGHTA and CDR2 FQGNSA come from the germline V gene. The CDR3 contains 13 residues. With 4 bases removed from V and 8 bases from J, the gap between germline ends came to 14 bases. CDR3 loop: CASSSNPGEGYTF. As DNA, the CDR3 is TGTGCCAGCAGCTCAAACCCCGGGGAGGGCTACACCTTC.

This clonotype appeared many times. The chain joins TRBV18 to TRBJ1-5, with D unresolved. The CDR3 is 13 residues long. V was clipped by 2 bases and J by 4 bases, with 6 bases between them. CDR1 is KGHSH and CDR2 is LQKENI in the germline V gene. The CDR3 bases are TGTGCCAGCTCACCAGAGGGAAATCAGCCCCAGCATTTT. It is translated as CASSPEGNQPQHF.

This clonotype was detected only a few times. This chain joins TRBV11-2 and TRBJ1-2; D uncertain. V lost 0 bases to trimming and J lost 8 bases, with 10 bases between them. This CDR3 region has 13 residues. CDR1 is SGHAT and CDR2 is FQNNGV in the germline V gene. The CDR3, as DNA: TGTGCCAGCAGCTTAGATCGCCTCGGCGGCTACACCTTC. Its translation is CASSLDRLGGYTF.